The 5 T cell receptor beta chains presented below share a single source sample, sequenced in a study of CD4 T cells in relation to SARS-CoV-2 and coronaviruses. Generated by immunoSEQ multiplex PCR, the TCRdb table keeps only in-frame clones and is missing some. The table includes about 35,000 clones, approximately 80% detected once. These TCRs are of unknown antigen specificity. What was sequenced was memory CD4+ T cells from PBMCs, cultured in vitro. The receptors derive from an adult with COVID-19.

The chain carries TRBV2 and TRBJ1-5; 8 bases are a match to TRBD1. This CDR3 region has 14 residues. Germline CDR1 reads SNHLY; CDR2 reads FYNNEI. Trimming removed 3 bases from V and 8 bases from J; junction bases left unmatched: 6. CDR3 in amino acids: CASSDGRGQKPQHF. CDR3 DNA: TGTGCCAGCAGTGACGGCAGGGGGCAGAAGCCCCAGCATTTT. Supplemented by reference TRBV2 and TRBJ1-5, the full variable domain reads EPEVTQTPSHQVTQMGQEVILRCVPISNHLYFYWYRQILGQKVEFLVSFYNNEISEKSEIFDDQFSVERPDGSNFTLKIRSTKLEDSAMYFCASSDGRGQKPQHFGDGTRLSIL.

The chain links TRBV6-1 to TRBJ2-3, with D maybe TRBD1 (6 bases). CDR1 is MNHNS, CDR2 SASEGT, per germline. V dropped 2 bases and J dropped 2 bases, with 11 bases sitting between them. This CDR3 is 15 amino acids long. Written as DNA, the CDR3 is TGTGCCAGCAGTGAAACAGGGTACCTCACAGATACGCAGTATTTT. Its translation is CASSETGYLTDTQYF.

The chain links TRBV6-6 to TRBJ2-7; 7 bases map to TRBD2. Germline CDR1 reads MNHNY; CDR2 reads SVGAGI (reference sequence). V shed 2 bases and J 5 bases; nucleotides not matched to a gene: 6. This CDR3 has 14 residues. As DNA, the CDR3 is TGTGCCAGCAGTTACCTGCGGGAGAAGGACGAGCAGTACTTC. Amino acid sequence: CASSYLREKDEQYF.

The V gene is TRBV20-1, the J gene TRBJ2-7, with D perhaps TRBD2 (6 bases). The CDR3 consists of 11 residues. V was clipped by 3 bases and J by 12 bases, with 15 bases between them. In germline, CDR1 is DFQATT, CDR2 SNEGSKA (reference sequence). Here the CDR3 reads CSASSGGDLYF. DNA for the CDR3: TGCAGTGCTAGTAGCGGTGGGGATCTGTACTTC.

This chain connects TRBV18 to TRBJ2-5; TRBD2 aligns across 10 bases. Germline values: CDR1 KGHSH, CDR2 LQKENI. This CDR3 has 16 amino acids. Trimming removed 2 bases from V and 5 bases from J; junction bases left unmatched: 8. CDR3 coding DNA: TGTGCCAGCTCACCAAGGTCAGCGGGAGGGCGGGAGACCCAGTACTTC. It specifies CASSPRSAGGRETQYF.